This TCR beta chain was recorded in a study of blood T cell repertoires in COVID-19. Here immunoSEQ multiplex PCR was the method, and the copy in TCRdb shows in-frame clones only, minus some. The sample yields about 380,000 clones, roughly 85% seen once. This clone showed up just a few times. Source material: peripheral blood. This sequence was found in a woman between 18 and 30 years old with acute or convalescent COVID-19.

The CDR3 here is CASSPGNTIYF. In DNA, the CDR3 is TGTGCCAGCAGTCCCGGGAACACCATATATTTT. This chain uses TRBV11-2 with TRBJ1-3; no reliable D call. V lost 6 bases, J lost 7 bases, and 7 bases lay in between. Germline V lookup: CDR1 SGHAT, CDR2 FQNNGV. There are 11 residues in the CDR3.